This TCR beta chain was sequenced for a study of PD-1 blockade in classical Hodgkin lymphoma. Measured with immunoSEQ multiplex PCR; TCRdb has only the in-frame clones, and not every one. Among roughly 24,000 clones listed, about 80% were seen once. Comment on this clone: The antigen is not known.

Study-level findings and limits: Those achieving complete response showed baseline diversity like newly diagnosed patients. Newly diagnosed patients reportedly trailed healthy donors in baseline TCR diversity.

The CDR3 covers 15 residues. Germline V CDR1 and CDR2: SEHNR, FQNEAQ (reference sequence). The V and J ends lost 3 bases and 1 base respectively, with 12 bases between them. As for time point: cycle 4 day 1 (C4D1), after more than 5 weeks of nivolumab. Brentuximab vedotin exposure varied among the patients, all of whom had relapsed after autologous stem cell transplantation. Best responses were complete response, partial response or progressive disease. J is TRBJ1-1 and V is TRBV7-9; possibly TRBD1 for D (5 bases). This TCR was sampled from a human donor with classical Hodgkin lymphoma. The specimen was peripheral blood mononuclear cells (PBMCs), collected before the fourth cycle of nivolumab. The CDR3 nucleotides are TGTGCCAGCAGCTTTGTGTTGGGGGAGAACACTGAAGCTTTCTTT. Amino acids: CASSFVLGENTEAFF.